A single sample gave rise to the 8 T cell receptor beta chains below, sequenced in a study of cytomegalovirus exposure and HLA in healthy donors (dated by TCRdb to 2017 to 2019). Libraries were built with the immunoSEQ multiplex PCR assay. For the multiplex PCR, a mixture combining 60 forward primers for TCR Vbeta segments and 13 reverse primers for TCR Jbeta segments was used. TCRdb took over this immuneACCESS table, retaining in-frame rearrangements with V and J assigned. Such tables are incomplete; in checked studies, under half of the missing clones stem from an unresolved V gene, and the remainder is unexplained. The sample data list around 150,000 clones, and approximately 88% of these were observed just once. The top ten constitute more than 1.5% of the sample. What was sequenced was PBMCs. Receptors were obtained from a woman aged 18-30 years in good health and CMV-seronegative.

The V gene is TRBV6-5, the J gene TRBJ2-5; no reliable D call. CDR1 and CDR2 (germline): MNHEY, SVGAGI. V lost 0 bases and J 5 bases, leaving 10 bases between the germline ends. CDR3 length: 14 residues. The CDR3 DNA reads as TGTGCCAGCAGTTACTCGTTGGGCAGGGAGACCCAGTACTTC. It codes for CASSYSLGRETQYF.

Only one count was recorded for this clone. This chain uses TRBV6-4 with TRBJ1-5, with 9 bases aligning to TRBD1. Germline V gene sequence: CDR1 MRHNA, CDR2 SNTAGT. The CDR3 runs to 16 residues. The trim removed 0 bases at V and 6 bases at J, leaving 6 bases unmatched. In nucleotides, the CDR3 is TGTGCCAGCAGTGACTCTTCTGGACAGGGGTCTCAGCCCCAGCATTTT. Its protein product is CASSDSSGQGSQPQHF.

This clone showed up just a few times. The chain links TRBV7-6 to TRBJ2-3, with 8 bases matching TRBD2. Germline loops: CDR1 SGHVS, CDR2 FNYEAQ. The CDR3 has 16 residues. J gave up 1 base and V 5 bases, and 8 bases lay outside the gene matches. CDR3 loop: CASSQRSGGRTDTQYF. As DNA, the CDR3 is TGTGCCAGCAGCCAGAGAAGCGGGGGACGCACAGATACGCAGTATTTT.

The gene calls are TRBV28 and TRBJ2-7, with D possibly being TRBD1 (5 bases). Looked up from germline, CDR1 is MDHEN and CDR2 is SYDVKM. V was pared by 6 bases and J by 2 bases, with 14 bases between. The CDR3 extends over 14 amino acids. CDR3 residues: CASSLGAAAYEQYF. In DNA, the CDR3 is TGTGCCAGCAGCCTAGGGGCAGCCGCCTACGAGCAGTACTTC.

V and J are TRBV5-1 and TRBJ2-5; 7 bases line up with TRBD2. The junction had 21 bases not matched to a gene; V was cut back by 3 bases and J by 1 base. CDR1 SGHRS and CDR2 YFSETQ come from the germline V gene. This CDR3 is built from 20 residues. Here the CDR3 DNA reads TGCGCCAGCAGCTATCATACCGGGGGAAGACTAGCCCCTACCCAAGAGACCCAGTACTTC. It specifies CASSYHTGGRLAPTQETQYF.

This sequence joins TRBV29-1 and TRBJ1-5, with TRBD1 matching over 8 bases. Germline CDR1 reads SQVTM; CDR2 reads ANQGSEA. The CDR3 extends over 13 amino acids. V lost 6 bases to trimming and J lost 6 bases; unmatched junction nucleotides: 7. The CDR3 protein is CSVTQGAGQPQHF. The DNA for the CDR3 is TGCAGCGTGACTCAGGGGGCAGGTCAGCCCCAGCATTTT.

CDR3 DNA: TGTGCCAGTAGTTGGCAGGGTACGCAGTATTTT. Translated: CASSWQGTQYF. This chain connects TRBV19 to TRBJ2-3; D is perhaps TRBD1 (5 bases). The CDR3 length is 11 residues. Germline values: CDR1 LNHDA, CDR2 SQIVND (reference sequence). V was cut by 5 bases and J by 8 bases, with 8 bases left in between.

V and J are TRBV7-6 and TRBJ2-5, with D possibly matching TRBD2 (5 bases). V was trimmed by 8 bases and J by 0 bases, leaving 10 bases between them. Germline V gene data show CDR1 as SGHVS and CDR2 as FNYEAQ. The CDR3 runs 13 residues. CDR3 amino acids: CASRRGYQETQYF. The CDR3 bases are TGTGCCAGCCGACGGGGTTACCAAGAGACCCAGTACTTC.